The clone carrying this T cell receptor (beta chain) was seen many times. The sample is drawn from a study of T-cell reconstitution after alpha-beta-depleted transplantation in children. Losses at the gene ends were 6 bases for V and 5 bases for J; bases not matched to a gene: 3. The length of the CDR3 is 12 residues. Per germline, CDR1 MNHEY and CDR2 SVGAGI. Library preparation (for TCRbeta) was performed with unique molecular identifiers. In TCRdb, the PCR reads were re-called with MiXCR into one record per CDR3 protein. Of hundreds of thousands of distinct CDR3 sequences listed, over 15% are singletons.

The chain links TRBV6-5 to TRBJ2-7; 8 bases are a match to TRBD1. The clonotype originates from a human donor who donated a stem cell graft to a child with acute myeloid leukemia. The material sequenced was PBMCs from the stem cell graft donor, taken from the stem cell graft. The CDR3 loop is CASSQTGDEQYV. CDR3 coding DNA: TGTGCCAGCAGCCAGACAGGGGACGAGCAGTACGTC.